This T cell receptor (beta chain) was captured by sequencing in a study of post-analysis software for immune sequencing data. Study results and caveats: Patients with multiple sclerosis recorded significantly lower normalized Chao1 diversity than controls, the study found. Batch-matched samples strongly co-clustered by F measure.

In this sample, this clonotype turned up once. What it binds is not known. Tagging with unique molecular identifiers was a feature of the TCR beta cDNA libraries. The yield from around 1 to 10 million T cells was around 500,000 cDNA molecules in total. Using its own MiXCR run on the PCR reads, TCRdb lists one record per CDR3 protein. The data show hundreds of thousands of distinct CDR3 sequences, with 59% seen just once and over 9% held by the top ten. Sample: blood. The clonotype comes from a girl aged 2 to 9 with multiple sclerosis.

In DNA, the CDR3 is TGCAGCGTTGTGGTCGGGCCAACAGGGGTCTATGGCTACACCTTC. Its translation is CSVVVGPTGVYGYTF. The chain couples TRBV29-1 to TRBJ1-2; 7 nucleotides line up with TRBD1. The CDR3 sequence is 15 residues long. The germline V gene has CDR1 SQVTM and CDR2 ANQGSEA. Losses at the gene ends were 4 bases for V and 4 bases for J; bases not matched to a gene: 12.